These T cell receptor beta chains were read from a single sample in a study of blood T cells in healthy people across ages. Each CDR3 protein gets one entry after TCRdb re-called the 5' RACE reads with MiXCR. The table lists around 690,000 distinct CDR3 sequences, roughly three fifths of them singletons. The sequencing sample was made of blood. The receptors come from a man in his 60s in good health. CDR3s include the opening cysteine and the closing phenylalanine or tryptophan. A D gene is named only where the DNA matches it firmly. Only some rows state a clone size, as once, few, many or a class for expanded clones.

V: TRBV9
D: NA
size: NA
J: TRBJ2-7
CDR3: CASSVATVAHEQYF
DNA: TGTGCCAGCAGCGTAGCTACTGTAGCCCACGAGCAGTACTTC

V: TRBV3-1
D: TRBD2
size: NA
J: TRBJ2-1
CDR3: CASSQGGGSAQFF
DNA: TGTGCCAGCAGCCAAGGCGGGGGATCTGCGCAGTTCTTC

V: TRBV7-9
D: TRBD1
size: NA
J: TRBJ1-5
CDR3: CASSLQGGAEDQPQHF
DNA: TGTGCCAGCAGCTTACAGGGGGGTGCCGAAGATCAGCCCCAGCATTTT

V: TRBV18
D: TRBD1
size: NA
J: TRBJ2-1
CDR3: CASSPPGQGTYNEQFF
DNA: TGTGCCAGCTCACCACCGGGACAGGGGACCTACAATGAGCAGTTCTTC

V: TRBV3-1
D: TRBD1
size: once
J: TRBJ2-3
CDR3: CASSPGQEADTQYF
DNA: TGTGCCAGCAGCCCCGGACAGGAGGCGGATACGCAGTATTTT

V: TRBV10-2
D: TRBD2
size: NA
J: TRBJ2-7
CDR3: CASSEGALAGKKQYF
DNA: TGCGCCAGCAGTGAGGGGGCTTTAGCGGGTAAGAAGCAGTACTTC

V: TRBV10-3
D: TRBD2
size: NA
J: TRBJ2-5
CDR3: CAIGDPSGGLQETQYF
DNA: TGTGCCATCGGGGATCCTAGCGGGGGGCTCCAAGAGACCCAGTACTTC

V: TRBV7-2
D: TRBD1
size: few
J: TRBJ1-1
CDR3: CASSTLTGGTEAFF
DNA: TGTGCCAGCAGCACCTTGACAGGGGGCACTGAAGCTTTCTTT

V: TRBV15
D: NA
size: NA
J: TRBJ2-3
CDR3: CATSPGQGSTDTQYF
DNA: TGTGCCACCAGCCCCGGCCAGGGCAGCACAGATACGCAGTATTTT

V: TRBV7-2
D: TRBD1
size: NA
J: TRBJ2-1
CDR3: CASSARQGLQFF
DNA: TGTGCCAGCAGCGCACGACAGGGTTTGCAGTTCTTC

V: TRBV5-1
D: NA
size: once
J: TRBJ2-2
CDR3: CASSLPPGNTGELFF
DNA: TGCGCCAGCAGCTTGCCTCCTGGGAACACCGGGGAGCTGTTTTTT